The sequence of this TCR beta chain was determined in a study of post-analysis software for immune sequencing data. Looking at the study overall: Clinical courses comprised relapsing-remitting, secondary progressive and progressive-relapsing multiple sclerosis.

Notes on this clonotype: Its antigen remains unknown.

Findings and limits, study-wide: Controls' normalized Chao1 diversity significantly exceeded that of multiple sclerosis patients. Those samples that were prepared in the same batch co-clustered strongly by F measure. Roughly five TRBV segments appeared more often in patients than in controls, and TRBV5-6, TRBV5-1 and TRBV20-1 were among these.

Carried by the TCR beta cDNA libraries were unique molecular identifiers. Between about 1 and 11 million T cells gave rise to a few hundred thousand cDNA molecules. Each CDR3 protein gets one entry after TCRdb re-called the PCR reads with MiXCR. Counted here are 450,000 or so distinct CDR3 sequences, around 40% occurring once; the ten biggest clones make up 9.5% to 13%. The CDR3 covers 16 residues. V lost 0 bases, J lost 4 bases, and 7 bases stayed unmatched. Per germline, CDR1 SGDLS and CDR2 YYNGEE. This chain links TRBV9 with TRBJ1-2; TRBD1 aligns across 9 bases. Sequenced: blood. This receptor was obtained from a girl aged 5-17 years with multiple sclerosis. As DNA, the CDR3 is TGTGCCAGCAGCGTAGAGTCGGGACAGGGCCTCTATGGCTACACCTTC. Its translation is CASSVESGQGLYGYTF.